This T cell receptor beta chain is drawn from a study of beta chain features in type 1 diabetes. General study findings and limits: A moderate, significant TCRB CDR3 shortening appeared in type 1 diabetes across four CD4+ subsets.

V shed 5 bases and J shed 0 bases, with 16 bases lying between them. Germline V CDR1 and CDR2: PRHDT, FYEKMQ (reference sequence). The CDR3 totals 16 residues. As every portion of the isolated RNA was reverse transcribed, the sequencing read expressed TCRB transcripts. Sequenced naive, central memory and regulatory T cell samples produced an average of roughly 3.5 million reads. TCRdb's table, derived via immunoSEQ multiplex PCR, lists solely in-frame clones and lacks some. There are just over 600,000 clones in the sample; roughly 16% occur only once, and about 0.086% lies in the top ten. For this clone: Its antigen is still unknown.

The sequence derives from a man aged 18-30 years in good health. The source material was naive CD4+ T cells from blood. The rearrangement links TRBV13 to TRBJ1-1, with D possibly being TRBD1 (5 bases). The CDR3 protein is CASSQRDGGMNTEAFF. CDR3 nucleotides: TGTGCCAGCAGCCAACGGGACGGGGGAATGAACACTGAAGCTTTCTTT.